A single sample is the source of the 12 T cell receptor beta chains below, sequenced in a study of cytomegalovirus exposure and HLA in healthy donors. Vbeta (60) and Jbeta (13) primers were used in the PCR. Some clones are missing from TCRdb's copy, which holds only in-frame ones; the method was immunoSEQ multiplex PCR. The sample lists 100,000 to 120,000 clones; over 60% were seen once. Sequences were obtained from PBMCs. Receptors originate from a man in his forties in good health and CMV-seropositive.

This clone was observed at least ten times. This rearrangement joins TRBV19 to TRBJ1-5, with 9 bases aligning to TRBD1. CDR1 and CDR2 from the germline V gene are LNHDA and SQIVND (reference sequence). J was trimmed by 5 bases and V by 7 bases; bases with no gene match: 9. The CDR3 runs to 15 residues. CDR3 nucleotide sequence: TGTGCCAGTATATCCGGGACAGGGTTGGATCAGCCCCAGCATTTT. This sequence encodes CASISGTGLDQPQHF.

CDR3 loop: CASSPGLAGGFNEQFF. The CDR3 DNA is TGTGCCAGCTCACCGGGACTAGCGGGAGGCTTCAATGAGCAGTTCTTC. This chain joins TRBV18 and TRBJ2-1; 15 bases agree with TRBD2. The trim removed 3 bases at V and 6 bases at J, leaving 3 bases unmatched. Germline lookup yields CDR1 KGHSH and CDR2 LQKENI. There are 16 residues in the CDR3.

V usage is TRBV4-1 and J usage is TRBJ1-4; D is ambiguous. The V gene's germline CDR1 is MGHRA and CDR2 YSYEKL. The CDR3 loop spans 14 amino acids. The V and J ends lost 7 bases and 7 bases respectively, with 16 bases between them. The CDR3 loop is CASNSAGGPEKLFF. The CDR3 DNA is TGCGCCAGCAATTCAGCGGGCGGGCCTGAAAAACTGTTTTTT.

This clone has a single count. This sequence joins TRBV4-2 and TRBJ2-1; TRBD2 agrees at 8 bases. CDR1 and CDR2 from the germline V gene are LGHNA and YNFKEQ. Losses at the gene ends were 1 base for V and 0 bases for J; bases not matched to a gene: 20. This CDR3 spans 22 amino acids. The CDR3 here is CASSQGRAGTSAHLSSYNEQFF. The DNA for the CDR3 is TGTGCCAGCAGCCAAGGCCGAGCCGGGACTAGTGCCCACCTAAGCTCCTACAATGAGCAGTTCTTC.

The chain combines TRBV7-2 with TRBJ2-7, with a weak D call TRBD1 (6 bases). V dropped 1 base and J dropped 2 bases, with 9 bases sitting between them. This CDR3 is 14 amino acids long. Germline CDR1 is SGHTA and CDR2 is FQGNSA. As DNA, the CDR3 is TGTGCCAGCAGCTTAGAGGACAGCACCTACGAGCAGTACTTC. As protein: CASSLEDSTYEQYF.

The CDR3 region is CASSSDRGVEAFF. The CDR3 nucleotides are TGTGCCAGCTCATCGGACAGGGGTGTCGAAGCTTTCTTT. This rearrangement joins TRBV18 to TRBJ1-1; 9 bases align to TRBD1. The CDR3 extends over 13 amino acids. The germline V gene has CDR1 KGHSH and CDR2 LQKENI. J was trimmed by 8 bases and V by 5 bases; bases with no gene match: 6.

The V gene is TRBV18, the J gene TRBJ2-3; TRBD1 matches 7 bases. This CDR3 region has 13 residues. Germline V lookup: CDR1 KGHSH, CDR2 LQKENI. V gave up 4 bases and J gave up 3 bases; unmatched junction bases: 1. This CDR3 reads CASSRQGTDTQYF. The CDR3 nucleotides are TGTGCCAGCTCACGACAGGGAACAGATACGCAGTATTTT.

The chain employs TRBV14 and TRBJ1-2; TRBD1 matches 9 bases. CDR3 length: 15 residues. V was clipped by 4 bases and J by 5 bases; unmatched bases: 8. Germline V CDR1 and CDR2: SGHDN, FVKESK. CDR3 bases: TGTGCCAGCAGCCCTGGGGACAGGGAGTGGTATGGCTACACCTTC. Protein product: CASSPGDREWYGYTF.

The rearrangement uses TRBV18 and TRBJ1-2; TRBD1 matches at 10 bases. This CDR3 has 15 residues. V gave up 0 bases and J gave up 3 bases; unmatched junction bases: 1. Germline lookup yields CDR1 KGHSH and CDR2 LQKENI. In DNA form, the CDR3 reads TGTGCCAGCTCACCACCTGGGACAGGGGACTATGGCTACACCTTC. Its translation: CASSPPGTGDYGYTF.

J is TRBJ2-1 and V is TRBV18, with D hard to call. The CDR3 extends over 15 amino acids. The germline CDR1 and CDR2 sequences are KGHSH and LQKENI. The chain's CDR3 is CTGSPPVGSYNEQFF. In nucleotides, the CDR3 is TGTACCGGCTCCCCTCCGGTTGGTTCCTACAATGAGCAGTTCTTC.

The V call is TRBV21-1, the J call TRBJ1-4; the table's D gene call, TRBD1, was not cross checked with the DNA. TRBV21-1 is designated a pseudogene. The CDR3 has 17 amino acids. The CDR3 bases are TGTGCCAGCAGCAAAGAGGCAGGGGGACCCAGCTTTGAAAAACTGTTTTTT. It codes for CASSKEAGGPSFEKLFF.

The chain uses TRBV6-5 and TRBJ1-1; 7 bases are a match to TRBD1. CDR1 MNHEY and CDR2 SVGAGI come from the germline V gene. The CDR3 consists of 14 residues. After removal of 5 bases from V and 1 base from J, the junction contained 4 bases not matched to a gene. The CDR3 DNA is TGTGCCAGCAGTCTGGGACAGAAGAACACTGAAGCTTTCTTT. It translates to CASSLGQKNTEAFF.